This T cell receptor beta chain comes out of a study of blood T cell repertoires in COVID-19. Study-level background: Spain, Italy and the United States supplied samples that represented acute and convalescent COVID-19. PBMCs, B-cell-depleted T cells, or T cells provided the cDNA or gDNA that made up the material.

The germline V and J ends were trimmed by 6 bases and 0 bases, with 8 bases remaining between them. This CDR3 spans 14 amino acids. Germline V gives CDR1 MNHEY, CDR2 SVGAGI. Authors' methods: Estimates of nucleated cell counts were drawn from the amplification of reference gene primers. The method was immunoSEQ multiplex PCR; TCRdb's version includes in-frame clones alone and lacks a portion of them. V, J and clone size are those of that table, while D and trimming were read from the DNA. The profile covers approximately 350,000 clones, with about 88% appearing a single time and about 7.6% taken by the ten largest. Seattle-derived patients entered the study during active infection and were followed longitudinally.

The rearrangement links TRBV6-5 to TRBJ1-4; D gene ambiguous. The source of this sequence is a woman aged 55-69 years with COVID-19, enrolled during active disease. Material for sequencing was peripheral blood. CDR3 in amino acids: CASRLSATNEKLFF. CDR3 bases: TGTGCCAGCAGGCTATCTGCAACTAATGAAAAACTGTTTTTT.